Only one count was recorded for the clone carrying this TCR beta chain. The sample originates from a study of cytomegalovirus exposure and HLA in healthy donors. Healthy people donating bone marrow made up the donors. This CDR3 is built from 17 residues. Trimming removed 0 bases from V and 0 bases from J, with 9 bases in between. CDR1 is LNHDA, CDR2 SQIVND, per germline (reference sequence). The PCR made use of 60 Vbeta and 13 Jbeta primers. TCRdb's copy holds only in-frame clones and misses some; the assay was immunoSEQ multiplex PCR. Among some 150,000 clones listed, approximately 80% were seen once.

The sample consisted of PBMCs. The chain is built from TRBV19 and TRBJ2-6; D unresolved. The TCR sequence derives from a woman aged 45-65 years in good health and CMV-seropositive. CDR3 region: CASSIDRPSSGANVLTF. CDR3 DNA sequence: TGTGCCAGTAGTATAGACAGGCCAAGCTCTGGGGCCAACGTCCTGACTTTC.